This entry is about one T cell receptor beta chain. What it recognizes is unknown. TCRdb keeps only in-frame clones here, not all; method: immunoSEQ multiplex PCR. Of some 22,000 clones listed, 82% are singletons. The data belong to a study of T cell responses to AZD1222 COVID-19 vaccine. Across the study: Some second doses came at about 4 weeks and others at about 12 weeks; these were pooled. Study-wide results and caveats: Only six or seven AZD1222 recipients tested seropositive at baseline. A mostly white British donor set with more females was recruited, and clonal diversity was possibly underestimated. Repertoires were sampled only after the peak T cell response.

Germline CDR1 LGHDT, CDR2 YNNKEL (reference sequence). With 1 base removed from V and 2 bases from J, the gap between germline ends came to 9 bases. This CDR3 has 14 amino acids. The specimen comprised peripheral blood, sampled on day 0 of AZD1222 vaccination. This TCR came from an adult in good health. This chain connects TRBV3-1 (or the pseudogene TRBV3-2) to TRBJ2-7; D unresolved. The CDR3: CASSQVMAAYEQYF. For the CDR3, the DNA is TGTGCCAGCAGCCAAGTCATGGCAGCCTACGAGCAGTACTTC.